This T cell receptor beta chain was obtained from a study of shared clonotypes between healthy human individuals. Deletions cut 8 bases from V and 6 bases from J, with 10 bases between. Germline assignment: CDR1 SEHNR and CDR2 FQNEAQ (reference sequence). The CDR3 is 11 amino acids. Method: immunoSEQ multiplex PCR; TCRdb's copy keeps in-frame clones and lacks some. The table has over a million clones, more than 75% seen once. This clone was recorded a few times. The chain employs TRBV7-9 and TRBJ1-2; maybe TRBD1 (5 bases). This receptor was obtained from a man aged 18 to 29 in good health. Some clones in this sample may be carry-over from other donors' samples. Input material: memory CD4+ T cells from PBMCs. Regarding subset: CD45RA-negative fraction. CDR3 in DNA: TGTGCCAGCCCGAGGGGCGATGGCTACACCTTC. Protein product: CASPRGDGYTF.